The 10 T cell receptor beta chains presented below share a single source sample, sequenced in a study of T cell responses to AZD1222 COVID-19 vaccine. Method: immunoSEQ multiplex PCR; TCRdb's copy keeps in-frame clones and lacks some. The table lists some 100,000 clones, around 84% of them singletons. The sample was peripheral blood, taken on day 0 of AZD1222 vaccination. Every receptor here comes from an adult in good health.

The chain couples TRBV6-2 or TRBV6-3 to TRBJ1-2, with 7 bases aligning to TRBD1. The V gene end was trimmed by 10 bases and the J gene end by 7 bases; junction bases not matched to a gene: 15. The CDR3 extends over 14 amino acids. Germline CDR1 reads MNHEY; CDR2 reads SVGEGT. CDR3 amino acids: CANSPSGGITGYTF. CDR3 nucleotides: TGTGCCAACAGCCCCTCAGGGGGTATTACTGGCTACACCTTC.

This clone is medium-sized by share. The V call is TRBV25-1, the J call TRBJ1-2; D is possibly TRBD1 (6 bases). Trimming pared 6 bases from V and 2 bases from J, leaving 16 bases between. The CDR3 length is 15 residues. Germline CDR1 MGHDK, CDR2 SYGVNS. CDR3 loop: CASSTLQGQNYGYTF. The CDR3 nucleotides read TGTGCCAGCAGCACTTTACAGGGTCAAAACTATGGCTACACCTTC.

The V gene is TRBV6-5, the J gene TRBJ2-7, with 11 bases matching TRBD2. CDR1 is MNHEY and CDR2 is SVGAGI in the germline V gene. V was pared by 5 bases and J by 3 bases, with 3 bases of the junction left unmatched. This CDR3 comprises 14 residues. CDR3 in DNA: TGTGCCAGCAGTAAACTAGCGGGAGTCTACGAGCAGTACTTC. The encoded protein is CASSKLAGVYEQYF.

CDR3 DNA sequence: TGCGCCAGCAGCTTAGGAGACAGGGGCACCCAAAGGCAGTACTTC. It is translated as CASSLGDRGTQRQYF. The chain employs TRBV5-1 and TRBJ2-7; 8 bases agree with TRBD1. Germline V gives CDR1 SGHRS, CDR2 YFSETQ. CDR3 length equals 15 residues. Trimming at V came to 2 bases and at J to 9 bases, leaving 13 bases not matched to a gene.

In this sample, this clone turned up once. The chain joins TRBV15 to TRBJ2-1; D is uncertain. Per germline, CDR1 LNHNV and CDR2 YYDKDF (reference sequence). The CDR3 length is 15 residues. Trimming removed 3 bases from V and 0 bases from J, with 9 bases in between. CDR3 bases: TGTGCCACCAGCAGGAGAGGAAGCTCCTACAATGAGCAGTTCTTC. Translation gives CATSRRGSSYNEQFF.

The chain combines TRBV2 with TRBJ2-2, with D perhaps being TRBD1 or TRBD2 (6 bases each). In germline, CDR1 is SNHLY, CDR2 FYNNEI. The V end was cut by 7 bases, the J end by 4 bases, with 16 bases between. The CDR3 length is 15 residues. This chain's CDR3 is CASTLRGQITGELFF. The CDR3 DNA reads as TGTGCCAGCACCCTCCGGGGGCAGATCACCGGGGAGCTGTTTTTT.

The chain recombines TRBV6-1 with TRBJ1-2, with D uncertain. V lost 0 bases and J 3 bases, leaving 8 bases between the germline ends. Germline-derived CDR1 and CDR2 are MNHNS and SASEGT. The CDR3 sequence is 14 residues long. CDR3 in DNA: TGTGCCAGCAGTGAAGCATACTTCGACTATGGCTACACCTTC. This gives the protein CASSEAYFDYGYTF.

The chain employs TRBV7-8 and TRBJ1-2; no reliable D call. V shed 0 bases and J shed 5 bases, with 10 bases lying between them. Germline CDR1 and CDR2: SGHVS and FQNEAQ. The CDR3 spans 14 residues. CDR3 region: CASSLAIGAYGYTF. CDR3 nucleotides: TGTGCCAGCAGCTTAGCAATTGGAGCTTATGGCTACACCTTC.

V usage is TRBV9 and J usage is TRBJ2-1, with 9 bases that match TRBD1. Germline-derived CDR1 and CDR2 are SGDLS and YYNGEE. The CDR3 totals 12 residues. V was clipped by 4 bases and J by 12 bases; unmatched bases: 5. Here the CDR3 DNA reads TGTGCCAGCAGCTCCCGGACAGGGGTGCAGTTCTTC. It yields the protein CASSSRTGVQFF.

The gene calls are TRBV29-1 and TRBJ2-3; D remains unclear. Germline V gene lookup returns CDR1 SQVTM and CDR2 ANQGSEA. The CDR3 is 10 residues long. V gave up 8 bases and J gave up 6 bases, with 9 bases separating them. The CDR3 nucleotides read TGCAGCTTGGGGATTGATACGCAGTATTTT. Translation gives CSLGIDTQYF.